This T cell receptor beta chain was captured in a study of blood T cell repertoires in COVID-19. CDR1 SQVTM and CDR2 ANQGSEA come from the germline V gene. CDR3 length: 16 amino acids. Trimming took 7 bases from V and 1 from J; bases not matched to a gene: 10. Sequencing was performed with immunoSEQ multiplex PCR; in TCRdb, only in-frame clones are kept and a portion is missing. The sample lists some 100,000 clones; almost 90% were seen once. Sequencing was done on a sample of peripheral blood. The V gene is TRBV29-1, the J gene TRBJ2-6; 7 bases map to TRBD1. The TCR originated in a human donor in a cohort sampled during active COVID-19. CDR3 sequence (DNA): TGCAGCGAGAGGACAGGAGAGATTTCTGGGGCCAACGTCCTGACTTTC. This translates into CSERTGEISGANVLTF.